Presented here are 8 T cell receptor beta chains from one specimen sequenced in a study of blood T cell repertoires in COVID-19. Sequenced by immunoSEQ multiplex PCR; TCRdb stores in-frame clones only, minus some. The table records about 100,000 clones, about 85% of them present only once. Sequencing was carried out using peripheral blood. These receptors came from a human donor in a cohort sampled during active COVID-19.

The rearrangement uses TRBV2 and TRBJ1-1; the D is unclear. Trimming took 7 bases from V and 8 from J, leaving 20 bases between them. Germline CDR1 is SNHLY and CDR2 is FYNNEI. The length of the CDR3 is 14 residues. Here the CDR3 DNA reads TGTGCCAGCACAGTGATACCAGAGGATGCCGAAGCTTTCTTT. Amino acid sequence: CASTVIPEDAEAFF.

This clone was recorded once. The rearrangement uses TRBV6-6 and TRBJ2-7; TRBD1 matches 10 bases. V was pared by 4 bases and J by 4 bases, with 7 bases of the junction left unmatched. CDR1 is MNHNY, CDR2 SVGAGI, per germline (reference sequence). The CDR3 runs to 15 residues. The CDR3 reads CASSSGTGDVYEQYF. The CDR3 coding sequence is TGTGCCAGCAGTTCCGGGACAGGGGATGTTTACGAGCAGTACTTC.

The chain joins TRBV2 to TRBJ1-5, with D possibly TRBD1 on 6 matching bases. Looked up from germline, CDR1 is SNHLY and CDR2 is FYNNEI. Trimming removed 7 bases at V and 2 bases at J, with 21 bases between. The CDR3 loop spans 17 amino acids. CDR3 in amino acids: CASTPWGRGEGNQPQHF. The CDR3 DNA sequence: TGTGCCAGCACCCCTTGGGGCAGGGGAGAGGGCAATCAGCCCCAGCATTTT. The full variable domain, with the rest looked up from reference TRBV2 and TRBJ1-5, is EPEVTQTPSHQVTQMGQEVILRCVPISNHLYFYWYRQILGQKVEFLVSFYNNEISEKSEIFDDQFSVERPDGSNFTLKIRSTKLEDSAMYFCASTPWGRGEGNQPQHFGDGTRLSIL.

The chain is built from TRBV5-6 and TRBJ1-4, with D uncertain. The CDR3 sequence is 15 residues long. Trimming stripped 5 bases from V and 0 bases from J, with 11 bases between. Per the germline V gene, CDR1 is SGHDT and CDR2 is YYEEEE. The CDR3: CASRERGSTNEKLFF. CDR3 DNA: TGTGCCAGCAGGGAACGCGGGTCAACTAATGAAAAACTGTTTTTT.

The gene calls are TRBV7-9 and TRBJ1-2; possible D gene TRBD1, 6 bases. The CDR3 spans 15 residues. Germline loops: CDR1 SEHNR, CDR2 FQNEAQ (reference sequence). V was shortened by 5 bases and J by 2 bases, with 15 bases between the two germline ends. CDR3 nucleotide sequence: TGTGCCAGCAGCAACCTGACAGGACTGAACTATGGCTACACCTTC. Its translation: CASSNLTGLNYGYTF.

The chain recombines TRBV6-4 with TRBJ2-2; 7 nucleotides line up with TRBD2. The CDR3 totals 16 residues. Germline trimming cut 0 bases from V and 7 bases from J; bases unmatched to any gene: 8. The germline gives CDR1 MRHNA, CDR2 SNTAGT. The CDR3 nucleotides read TGTGCCAGCAGTGACTCCCGACAGCCGGGAGGCGGGGAGCTGTTTTTT. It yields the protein CASSDSRQPGGGELFF.

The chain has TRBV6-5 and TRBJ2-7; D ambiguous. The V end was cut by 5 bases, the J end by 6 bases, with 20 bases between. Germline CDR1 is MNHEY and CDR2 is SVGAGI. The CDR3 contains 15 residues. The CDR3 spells CASSRSTPDSGEQYF. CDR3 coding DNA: TGTGCCAGCAGTCGTAGTACACCCGACTCCGGCGAGCAGTACTTC.

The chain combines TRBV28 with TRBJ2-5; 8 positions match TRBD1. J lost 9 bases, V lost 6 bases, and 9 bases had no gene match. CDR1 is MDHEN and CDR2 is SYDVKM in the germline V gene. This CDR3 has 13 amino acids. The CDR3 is CASRTDRAGAQYF. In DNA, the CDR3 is TGTGCCAGCAGGACGGACAGGGCCGGGGCCCAGTACTTC.